A single sample gave rise to the 8 T cell receptor beta chains below, sequenced in a study of early stage breast cancer tumors. Libraries were prepared by immunoSEQ multiplex PCR; TCRdb keeps only in-frame clonotypes and omits some of them. The sample carries several thousand clones, around 60% recorded once. Sequencing was done on a sample of breast tumor tissue. The receptor set was obtained from a person aged 45 to 59 with breast cancer.

The gene calls are TRBV4-3 and TRBJ2-1; D is undetermined. The CDR3 extends over 20 amino acids. V gave up 0 bases and J gave up 0 bases, with 21 bases separating them. Germline loops: CDR1 LGHNA, CDR2 YSLEER. CDR3 nucleotide sequence: TGCGCCAGCAGCCAAGATGGGTGGCGTTCACCATTTTCCTCCTACAATGAGCAGTTCTTC. Amino acids: CASSQDGWRSPFSSYNEQFF.

The V gene is TRBV6-1, the J gene TRBJ2-1; D may correspond to TRBD1 or TRBD2 (5 bases each). This CDR3 is built from 12 residues. The V gene's germline CDR1 is MNHNS and CDR2 SASEGT. V was clipped by 6 bases and J by 8 bases, with 11 bases between them. CDR3 region: CASSVMGDEQFF. In DNA form, the CDR3 reads TGTGCCAGCAGCGTTATGGGGGATGAGCAGTTCTTC.

V gene TRBV28 combines with J gene TRBJ2-2; tentatively, D is TRBD1 (6 bases). The CDR3 has 16 residues. V lost 2 bases, J lost 5 bases, and 15 bases lay in between. Germline V lookup: CDR1 MDHEN, CDR2 SYDVKM. CDR3 in DNA: TGTGCCAGCAGTTTAACCGGGAAGGGGGAGACCGGGGAGCTGTTTTTT. Translated: CASSLTGKGETGELFF.

This clone was found a few times. The chain links TRBV7-2 to TRBJ1-2, with 10 nucleotides matching TRBD1. The germline V gene encodes CDR1 SGHTA and CDR2 FQGNSA. Germline trimming cut 5 bases from V and 6 bases from J; bases unmatched to any gene: 9. This CDR3 is built from 15 residues. The CDR3 nucleotides read TGTGCCAGCAGCCCGGCGGTTGGGACAGGGGATGGCTACACCTTC. Amino acid sequence: CASSPAVGTGDGYTF.

The genes are TRBV19 and TRBJ2-3; D assignment may be TRBD1 or TRBD2 (5 bases each). Looked up from germline, CDR1 is LNHDA and CDR2 is SQIVND (reference sequence). V lost 5 bases and J 1 base, leaving 13 bases between the germline ends. The CDR3 length is 15 residues. The CDR3 DNA reads as TGTGCCAGTAGTCCTGATATGGGACGCACAGATACGCAGTATTTT. Translated: CASSPDMGRTDTQYF.

This rearrangement joins TRBV10-1 to TRBJ2-3; 8 positions agree with TRBD1. Germline V gene lookup returns CDR1 WNHNN and CDR2 SYGVQD (reference sequence). Trimming took 5 bases from V and 4 from J; bases not matched to a gene: 8. The CDR3 spans 15 residues. The CDR3 spells CASSKDRGRSDTQYF. In DNA, the CDR3 is TGCGCCAGCAGTAAAGACAGGGGTCGGTCAGATACGCAGTATTTT.

The J gene is TRBJ2-1, the V gene TRBV2; TRBD1 matches at 7 bases. Germline trimming cut 1 base from V and 6 bases from J; bases unmatched to any gene: 6. This CDR3 has 15 residues. Germline V gene sequence: CDR1 SNHLY, CDR2 FYNNEI. CDR3 sequence: CASSEGITGVNEQFF. The DNA of the CDR3 is TGTGCCAGCAGTGAAGGGATCACAGGGGTCAATGAGCAGTTCTTC.

This clone has only a few counts. The chain combines TRBV13 with TRBJ2-1; 8 nucleotides align to TRBD2. This CDR3 has 16 amino acids. Germline V CDR1 and CDR2: PRHDT, FYEKMQ (reference sequence). Germline trimming cut 6 bases from V and 9 bases from J; bases unmatched to any gene: 16. CDR3 DNA sequence: TGTGCCAGCAGGGATAGCGGGAAAGAGGCGTGGGGTGAGCAGTTCTTC. It codes for CASRDSGKEAWGEQFF.